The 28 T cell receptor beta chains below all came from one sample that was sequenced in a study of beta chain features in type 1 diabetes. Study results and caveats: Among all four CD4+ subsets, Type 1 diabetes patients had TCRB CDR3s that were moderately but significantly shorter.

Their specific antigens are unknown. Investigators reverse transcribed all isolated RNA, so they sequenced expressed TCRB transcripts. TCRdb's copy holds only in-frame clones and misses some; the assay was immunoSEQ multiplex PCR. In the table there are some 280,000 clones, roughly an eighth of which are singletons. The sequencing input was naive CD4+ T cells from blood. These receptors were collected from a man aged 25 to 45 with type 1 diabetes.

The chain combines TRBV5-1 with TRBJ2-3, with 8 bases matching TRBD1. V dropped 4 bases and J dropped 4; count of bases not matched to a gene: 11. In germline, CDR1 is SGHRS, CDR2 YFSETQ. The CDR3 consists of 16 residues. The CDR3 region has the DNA TGCGCCAGCAGCATAGCCGGGACAGGACCCCCAGATACGCAGTATTTT. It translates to CASSIAGTGPPDTQYF.

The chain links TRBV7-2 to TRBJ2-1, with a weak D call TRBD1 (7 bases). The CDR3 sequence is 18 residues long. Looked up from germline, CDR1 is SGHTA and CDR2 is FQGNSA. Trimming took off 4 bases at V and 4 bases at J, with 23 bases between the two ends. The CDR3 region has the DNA TGTGCCAGCAGCTGGAGGGGGCGGGTTGGGCTCGGTTACAATGAGCAGTTCTTC. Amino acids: CASSWRGRVGLGYNEQFF.

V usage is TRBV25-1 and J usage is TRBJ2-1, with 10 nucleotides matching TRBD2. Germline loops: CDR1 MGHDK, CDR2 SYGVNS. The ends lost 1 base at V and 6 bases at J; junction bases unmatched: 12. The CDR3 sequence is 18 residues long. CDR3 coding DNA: TGTGCCAGCAGTGAATGGACTAGCGGCCCTCGACCCTTCAATGAGCAGTTCTTC. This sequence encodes CASSEWTSGPRPFNEQFF. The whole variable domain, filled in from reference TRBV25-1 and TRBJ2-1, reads EADIYQTPRYLVIGTGKKITLECSQTMGHDKMYWYQQDPGMELHLIHYSYGVNSTEKGDLSSESTVSRIRTEHFPLTLESARPSHTSQYLCASSEWTSGPRPFNEQFFGPGTRLTVL.

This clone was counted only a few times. CDR3 nucleotides: TGTGCCAGCAGCTGGGGCGGCGACTCAGATACGCAGTATTTT. Its translation: CASSWGGDSDTQYF. The V call is TRBV11-1, the J call TRBJ2-3, with D perhaps TRBD1 (5 bases). Per germline, CDR1 SGHAT and CDR2 FQDESV (reference sequence). The CDR3 contains 14 residues. V gave up 4 bases and J gave up 4 bases, with 12 bases separating them.

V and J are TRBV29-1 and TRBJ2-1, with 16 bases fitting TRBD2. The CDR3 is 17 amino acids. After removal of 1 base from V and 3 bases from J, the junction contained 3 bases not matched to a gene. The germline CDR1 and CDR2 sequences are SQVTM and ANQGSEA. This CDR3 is CSVEGGLAGGYYNEQFF. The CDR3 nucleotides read TGCAGCGTTGAAGGGGGACTAGCGGGAGGGTACTACAATGAGCAGTTCTTC.

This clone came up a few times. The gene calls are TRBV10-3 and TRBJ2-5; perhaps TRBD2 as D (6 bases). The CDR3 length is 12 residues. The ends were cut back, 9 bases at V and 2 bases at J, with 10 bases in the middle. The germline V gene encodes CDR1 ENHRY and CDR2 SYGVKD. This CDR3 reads CAIGGNQETQYF. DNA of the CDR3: TGTGCCATAGGCGGGAATCAAGAGACCCAGTACTTC.

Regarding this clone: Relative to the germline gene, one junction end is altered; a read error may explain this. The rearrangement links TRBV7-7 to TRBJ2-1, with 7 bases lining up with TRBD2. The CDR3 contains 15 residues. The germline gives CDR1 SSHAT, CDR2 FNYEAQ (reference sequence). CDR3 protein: CASSFGLAEVNEQFF. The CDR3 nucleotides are TGTGCTAGCAGCTTCGGGCTAGCGGAGGTCAATGAGCAGTTCTTC. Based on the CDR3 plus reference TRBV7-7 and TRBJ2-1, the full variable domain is GAGVSQSPRYKVTKRGQDVTLRCDPISSHATLYWYQQALGQGPEFLTYFNYEAQPDKSGLPSDRFSAERPEGSISTLTIQRTEQRDSAMYRCASSFGLAEVNEQFFGPGTRLTVL.

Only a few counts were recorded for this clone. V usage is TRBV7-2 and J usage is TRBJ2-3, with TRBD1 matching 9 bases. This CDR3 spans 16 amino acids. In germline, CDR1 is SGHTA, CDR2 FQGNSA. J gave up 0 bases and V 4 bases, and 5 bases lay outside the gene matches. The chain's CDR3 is CASSYRTGVSTDTQYF. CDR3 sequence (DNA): TGTGCCAGCAGCTACCGGACAGGGGTTAGCACAGATACGCAGTATTTT. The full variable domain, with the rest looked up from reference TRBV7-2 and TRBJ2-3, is GAGVSQSPSNKVTEKGKDVELRCDPISGHTALYWYRQSLGQGLEFLIYFQGNSAPDKSGLPSDRFSAERTGGSVSTLTIQRTQQEDSAVYLCASSYRTGVSTDTQYFGPGTRLTVL.

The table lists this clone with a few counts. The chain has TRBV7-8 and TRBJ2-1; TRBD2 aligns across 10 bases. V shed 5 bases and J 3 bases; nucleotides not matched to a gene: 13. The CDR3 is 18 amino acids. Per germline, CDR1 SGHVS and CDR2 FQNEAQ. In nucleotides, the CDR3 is TGTGCCAGCAGCACCCTTCGCTCGGGACTAGCGCTCTACAATGAGCAGTTCTTC. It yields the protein CASSTLRSGLALYNEQFF.

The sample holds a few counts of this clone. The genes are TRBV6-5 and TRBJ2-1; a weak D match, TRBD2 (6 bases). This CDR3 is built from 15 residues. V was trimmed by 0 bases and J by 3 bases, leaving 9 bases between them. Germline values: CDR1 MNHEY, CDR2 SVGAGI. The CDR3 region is CASSYSEAGYNEQFF. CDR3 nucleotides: TGTGCCAGCAGTTACTCCGAAGCGGGCTACAATGAGCAGTTCTTC.

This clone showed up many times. The chain's CDR3 is CSVSVSNQPQHF. DNA of the CDR3: TGCAGCGTTTCAGTAAGCAATCAGCCCCAGCATTTT. V usage is TRBV29-1 and J usage is TRBJ1-5; D remains ambiguous. This CDR3 has 12 amino acids. Germline V gene data show CDR1 as SQVTM and CDR2 as ANQGSEA. Trimming shortened V by 5 bases and J by 1 base, and 6 bases separated the two germline ends.

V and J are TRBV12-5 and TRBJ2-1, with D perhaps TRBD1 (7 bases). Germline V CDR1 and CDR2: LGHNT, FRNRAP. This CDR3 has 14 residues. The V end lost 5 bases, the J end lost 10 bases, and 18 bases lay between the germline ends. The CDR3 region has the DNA TGTGCTAGTGGTCCCCAGGGGGGAGAGGGCGAGCAGTTCTTC. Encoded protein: CASGPQGGEGEQFF.

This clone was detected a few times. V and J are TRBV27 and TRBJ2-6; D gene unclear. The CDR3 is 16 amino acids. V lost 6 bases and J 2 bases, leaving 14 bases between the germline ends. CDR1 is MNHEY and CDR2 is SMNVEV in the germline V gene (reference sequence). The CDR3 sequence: CASSPYPGAGANVLTF. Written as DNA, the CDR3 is TGTGCCAGCAGCCCATACCCAGGTGCTGGGGCCAACGTCCTGACTTTC.

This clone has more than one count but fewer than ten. The DNA for the CDR3 is TGTGCCAGCGGAATCAATACCGGGACAGGGGGAGTCGGTGGGGAGCTGTTTTTT. Translating it yields CASGINTGTGGVGGELFF. The chain joins TRBV28 to TRBJ2-2, with 11 nucleotides matching TRBD1. Unmatched junction bases numbered 19, after V lost 8 bases and J lost 8 bases. Germline V gene sequence: CDR1 MDHEN, CDR2 SYDVKM. The CDR3 has 18 residues.

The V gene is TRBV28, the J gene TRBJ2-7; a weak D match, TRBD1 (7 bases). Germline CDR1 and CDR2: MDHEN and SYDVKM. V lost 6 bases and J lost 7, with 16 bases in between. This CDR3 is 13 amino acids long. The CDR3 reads CASSLLTGREQYF. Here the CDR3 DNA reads TGTGCCAGCAGCCTCTTGACAGGGAGGGAGCAGTACTTC.

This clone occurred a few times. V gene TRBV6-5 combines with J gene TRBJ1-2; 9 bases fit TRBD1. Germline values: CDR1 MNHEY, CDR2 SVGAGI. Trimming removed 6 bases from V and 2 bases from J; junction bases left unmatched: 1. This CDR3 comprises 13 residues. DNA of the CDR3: TGTGCCAGCAGGGGGACAGGGAACTATGGCTACACCTTC. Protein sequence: CASRGTGNYGYTF.

CDR3 nucleotide sequence: TGTGCCACGCGACAGACTGTAAATGAAAAACTGTTTTTT. It yields the protein CATRQTVNEKLFF. The V gene is TRBV2, the J gene TRBJ1-4; TRBD1 might be the D (5 bases). Per germline, CDR1 SNHLY and CDR2 FYNNEI. The CDR3 length is 13 residues. The germline V and J ends were trimmed by 10 bases and 5 bases, with 14 bases remaining between them.

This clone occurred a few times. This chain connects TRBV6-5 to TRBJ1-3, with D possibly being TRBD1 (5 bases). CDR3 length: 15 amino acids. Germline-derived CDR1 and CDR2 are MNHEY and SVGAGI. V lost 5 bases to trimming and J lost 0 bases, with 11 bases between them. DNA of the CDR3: TGTGCCAGCAGTGCCACAGGTTCCTCTGGAAACACCATATATTTT. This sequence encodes CASSATGSSGNTIYF.

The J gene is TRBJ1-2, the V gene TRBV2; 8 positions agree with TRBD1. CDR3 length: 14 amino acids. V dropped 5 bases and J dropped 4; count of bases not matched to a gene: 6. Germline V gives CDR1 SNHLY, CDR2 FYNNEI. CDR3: CASSQTGDGYGYTF. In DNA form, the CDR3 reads TGTGCCAGCAGTCAGACAGGGGACGGCTATGGCTACACCTTC.

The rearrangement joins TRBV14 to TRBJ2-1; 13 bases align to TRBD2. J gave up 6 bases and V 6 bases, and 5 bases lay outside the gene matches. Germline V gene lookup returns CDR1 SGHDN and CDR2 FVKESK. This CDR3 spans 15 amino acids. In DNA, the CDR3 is TGTGCCAGCAGGCCCGGGACTAGCGGGATCAATGAGCAGTTCTTC. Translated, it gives CASRPGTSGINEQFF.

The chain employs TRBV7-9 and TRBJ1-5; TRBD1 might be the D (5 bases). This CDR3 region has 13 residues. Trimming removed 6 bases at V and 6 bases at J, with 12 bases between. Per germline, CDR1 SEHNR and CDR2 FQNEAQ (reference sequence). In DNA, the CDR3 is TGTGCCAGCAGTGGGACTGAAGGTCAGCCCCAGCATTTT. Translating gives CASSGTEGQPQHF.

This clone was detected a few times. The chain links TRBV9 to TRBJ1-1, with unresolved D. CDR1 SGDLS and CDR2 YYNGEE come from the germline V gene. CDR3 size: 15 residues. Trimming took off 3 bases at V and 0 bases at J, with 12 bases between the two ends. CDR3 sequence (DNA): TGTGCCAGCAGCGCAGGAATTTCCATGAACACTGAAGCTTTCTTT. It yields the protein CASSAGISMNTEAFF.

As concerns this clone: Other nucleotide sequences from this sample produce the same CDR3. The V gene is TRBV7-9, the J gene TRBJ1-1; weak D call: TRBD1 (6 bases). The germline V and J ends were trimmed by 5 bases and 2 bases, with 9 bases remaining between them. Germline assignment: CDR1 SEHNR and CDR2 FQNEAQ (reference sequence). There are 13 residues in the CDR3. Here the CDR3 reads CASSRQANTEAFF. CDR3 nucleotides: TGTGCCAGCAGCCGACAGGCCAACACTGAAGCTTTCTTT.

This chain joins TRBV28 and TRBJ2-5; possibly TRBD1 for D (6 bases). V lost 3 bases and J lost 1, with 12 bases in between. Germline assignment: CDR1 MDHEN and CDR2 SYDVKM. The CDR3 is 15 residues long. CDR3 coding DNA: TGTGCCAGCAGTTTTCAAGCAGGGGCCCAAGAGACCCAGTACTTC. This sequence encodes CASSFQAGAQETQYF.

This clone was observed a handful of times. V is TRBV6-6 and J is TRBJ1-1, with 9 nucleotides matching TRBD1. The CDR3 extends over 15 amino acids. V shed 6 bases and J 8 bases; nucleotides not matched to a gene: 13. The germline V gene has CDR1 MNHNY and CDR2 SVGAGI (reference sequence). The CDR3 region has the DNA TGTGCCAGCAGCCCTAGCCTGGGACAGGGTAAAGAAGCTTTCTTT. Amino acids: CASSPSLGQGKEAFF.

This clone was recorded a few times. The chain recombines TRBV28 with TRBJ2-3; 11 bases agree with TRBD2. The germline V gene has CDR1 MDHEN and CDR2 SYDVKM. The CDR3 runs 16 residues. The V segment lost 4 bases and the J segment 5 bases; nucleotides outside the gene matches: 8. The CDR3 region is CASSSPLAGVGDTQYF. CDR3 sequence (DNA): TGTGCCAGCAGTTCTCCACTAGCGGGAGTAGGAGATACGCAGTATTTT.

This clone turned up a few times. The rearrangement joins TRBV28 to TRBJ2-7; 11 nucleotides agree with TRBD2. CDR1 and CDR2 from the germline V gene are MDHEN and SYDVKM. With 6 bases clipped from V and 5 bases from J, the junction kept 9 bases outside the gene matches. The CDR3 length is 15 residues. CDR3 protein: CASSIYSGRADEQYF. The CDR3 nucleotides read TGTGCCAGCAGCATCTATAGCGGGAGGGCGGACGAGCAGTACTTC. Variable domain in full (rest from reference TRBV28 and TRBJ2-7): DVKVTQSSRYLVKRTGEKVFLECVQDMDHENMFWYRQDPGLGLRLIYFSYDVKMKEKGDIPEGYSVSREKKERFSLILESASTNQTSMYLCASSIYSGRADEQYFGPGTRLTVT.

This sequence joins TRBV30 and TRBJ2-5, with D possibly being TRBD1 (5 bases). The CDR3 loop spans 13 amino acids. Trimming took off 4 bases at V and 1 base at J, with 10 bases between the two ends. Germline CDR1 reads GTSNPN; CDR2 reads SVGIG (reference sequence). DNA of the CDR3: TGTGCCTGGATCAGACAGAGCCAAGAGACCCAGTACTTC. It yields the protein CAWIRQSQETQYF.